The T cell receptor (beta chain) under discussion was sequenced for a study of identical twins. Study-level points and caveats: The study based its conclusions on cross-sectional statistical analysis and did not follow the same donors. Within cord blood, abundant beta clonotypes carried fewer insertions, but memory repertoires showed no such trend.

This clonotype was seen a few times. No antigen is known for it. TCRdb fed the 5' RACE reads into MiXCR, producing one record per CDR3 protein. The sample gives about 190,000 distinct CDR3 sequences, around a sixth of which show up once; 40% is in the top ten. The germline V gene has CDR1 MNHNS and CDR2 SASEGT. This CDR3 region has 15 residues. Trimming stripped 5 bases from V and 6 bases from J, with 17 bases between. These data also featured in a second study, about T cells expressing NK-cell markers. From that second work: Beta-chain profiling covered CD3+CD56+NKG2C+, CD3+CD56+NKG2C- and CD3+CD56-NKG2C+ sorted subsets.

This rearrangement joins TRBV6-1 to TRBJ2-1; possible D gene TRBD1, 6 bases. This clonotype was sampled from a woman in her late teens or twenties in good health. Input material: CD8+ T cells sorted from blood. The CDR3: CASSLTKGDSNEQFF. CDR3 bases: TGTGCCAGCAGTCTGACTAAGGGGGATTCCAATGAGCAGTTCTTC.